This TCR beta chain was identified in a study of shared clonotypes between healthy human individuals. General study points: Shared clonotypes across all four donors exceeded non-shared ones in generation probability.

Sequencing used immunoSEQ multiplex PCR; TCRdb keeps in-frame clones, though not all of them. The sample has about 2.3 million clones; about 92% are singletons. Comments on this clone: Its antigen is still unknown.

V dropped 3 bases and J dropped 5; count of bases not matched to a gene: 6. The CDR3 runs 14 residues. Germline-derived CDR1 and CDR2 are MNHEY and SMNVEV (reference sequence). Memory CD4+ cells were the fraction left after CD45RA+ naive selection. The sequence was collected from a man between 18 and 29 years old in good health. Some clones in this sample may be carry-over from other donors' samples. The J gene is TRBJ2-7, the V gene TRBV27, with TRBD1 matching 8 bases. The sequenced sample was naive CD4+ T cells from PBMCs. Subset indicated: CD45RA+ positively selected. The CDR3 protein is CASSLTGDPNEQYF. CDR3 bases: TGTGCCAGCAGTTTGACAGGGGACCCAAACGAGCAGTACTTC.